The 24 T cell receptor beta chains below come from one sample, sequenced in a study of shared clonotypes between healthy human individuals. Terminally differentiated effector memory CD45RA+ cells were left out of the naive CD8 fraction, which was CD45RO-negative and positively selected for CCR7. Using immunoSEQ multiplex PCR, the repertoire was profiled, and TCRdb retains in-frame clones only, with some absent. The profile covers about 1.9 million clones, with roughly 95% appearing a single time and approximately 1.6% taken by the ten largest. Material for sequencing was naive CD8+ T cells from PBMCs. These receptors all come from a man aged 18 to 29 in good health. Some clones in this sample may be carry-over from other donors' samples.

This rearrangement joins TRBV5-4 to TRBJ2-4; 8 bases align to TRBD2. Per germline, CDR1 SGHNT and CDR2 YYREEE (reference sequence). J was trimmed by 0 bases and V by 1 base; bases with no gene match: 3. The CDR3 runs to 16 residues. The CDR3 nucleotides are TGTGCCAGCAGCTTGAAGCGGGAGATAGCCAAAAACATTCAGTACTTC. The encoded protein is CASSLKREIAKNIQYF. Supplemented by reference TRBV5-4 and TRBJ2-4, the full variable domain reads ETGVTQSPTHLIKTRGQQVTLRCSSQSGHNTVSWYQQALGQGPQFIFQYYREEENGRGNFPPRFSGLQFPNYSSELNVNALELDDSALYLCASSLKREIAKNIQYFGAGTRLSVL.

This clone was seen a few times. For the CDR3, the DNA is TGTGCCAGCAGTTTAACCTCAGGGTACCTCTATGGCTACACCTTC. It is translated as CASSLTSGYLYGYTF. V and J are TRBV27 and TRBJ1-2; a weak D match, TRBD1 (5 bases). CDR3 length: 15 residues. Germline lookup yields CDR1 MNHEY and CDR2 SMNVEV (reference sequence). Trimming cost V 2 bases and J 4 bases, with 14 bases left between them.

The chain has TRBV5-4 and TRBJ1-2, with D uncertain. The CDR3 consists of 16 residues. Germline V gene lookup returns CDR1 SGHNT and CDR2 YYREEE (reference sequence). Trimming left V 0 bases short and J 5 bases short, with 17 bases between. The CDR3 DNA is TGTGCCAGCAGCTTGGAGGGTGAAGGGAGGGTATATGGCTACACCTTC. It is translated as CASSLEGEGRVYGYTF.

The chain combines TRBV6-6 with TRBJ2-3; 8 bases match TRBD1. Unmatched junction bases numbered 4, after V lost 3 bases and J lost 2 bases. The CDR3 totals 15 residues. The V gene's germline CDR1 is MNHNY and CDR2 SVGAGI (reference sequence). DNA of the CDR3: TGTGCCAGCAGTTATAACAGGGGGAACACAGATACGCAGTATTTT. This gives the protein CASSYNRGNTDTQYF.

The chain has TRBV5-1 and TRBJ2-7; D might be TRBD1 (6 bases). The CDR3 sequence is 16 residues long. Germline V lookup: CDR1 SGHRS, CDR2 YFSETQ. The V end was cut by 2 bases, the J end by 0 bases, with 15 bases between. CDR3 coding DNA: TGCGCCAGCAGCTTATCAGGGGTGGGGAGCTCCTACGAGCAGTACTTC. Amino acid sequence: CASSLSGVGSSYEQYF.

The gene calls are TRBV15 and TRBJ2-1; TRBD2 matches 7 bases. V trimming: 0 bases; J trimming: 8 bases; junction bases outside the gene matches: 19. Germline assignment: CDR1 LNHNV and CDR2 YYDKDF (reference sequence). This CDR3 is 19 amino acids long. CDR3 coding DNA: TGTGCCACCAGCAGAGATCCCCCCGTGGGGAGGGCCAGGCCCGATGAGCAGTTCTTC. This sequence encodes CATSRDPPVGRARPDEQFF.

The chain is built from TRBV10-2 and TRBJ1-2; 7 positions agree with TRBD1. This CDR3 spans 13 amino acids. Germline V gene lookup returns CDR1 WSHSY and CDR2 SAAADI. V trimming: 3 bases; J trimming: 4 bases; junction bases outside the gene matches: 2. CDR3 nucleotides: TGCGCCAGCAGTGACAGGGGGACCTATGGCTACACCTTC. Translation gives CASSDRGTYGYTF.

The chain has TRBV19 and TRBJ2-3; D tentatively fits TRBD1 or TRBD2 (5 bases each). This CDR3 is built from 13 residues. Germline V gene lookup returns CDR1 LNHDA and CDR2 SQIVND (reference sequence). V lost 7 bases and J 4 bases, leaving 12 bases between the germline ends. CDR3 in DNA: TGTGCCAGTATGCCTCTGGGGGCAGATACGCAGTATTTT. It codes for CASMPLGADTQYF.

V and J are TRBV7-7 and TRBJ2-7; 7 positions agree with TRBD2. V was pared by 5 bases and J by 7 bases, with 11 bases of the junction left unmatched. Germline V gives CDR1 SSHAT, CDR2 FNYEAQ (reference sequence). The CDR3 sequence is 14 residues long. This chain's CDR3 is CASSRSPGGGEQYF. The CDR3 DNA reads as TGTGCCAGCAGCCGTAGTCCGGGGGGTGGTGAGCAGTACTTC.

This chain uses TRBV9 with TRBJ1-1; D not certain. CDR3 length: 16 residues. The V and J ends lost 4 bases and 1 base respectively, with 17 bases between them. In germline, CDR1 is SGDLS, CDR2 YYNGEE. The CDR3 DNA sequence: TGTGCCAGCAGCTCGGGCTTGGCCACCGGGAACACTGAAGCTTTCTTT. Translating gives CASSSGLATGNTEAFF.

The table lists this clone with a count of one. The rearrangement links TRBV19 to TRBJ1-2, with a possible D match to TRBD1 (5 bases). The V gene lost 4 bases and the J gene lost 4 bases, with 19 bases spanning the gap. Germline V gene sequence: CDR1 LNHDA, CDR2 SQIVND (reference sequence). The CDR3 is 16 amino acids. The CDR3 loop reads CASSTPEGVFPYGYTF. The DNA for the CDR3 is TGTGCCAGTAGTACCCCCGAAGGGGTGTTTCCCTATGGCTACACCTTC.

The chain couples TRBV29-1 to TRBJ2-7, with a possible D match to TRBD1 (5 bases). Germline-derived CDR1 and CDR2 are SQVTM and ANQGSEA. V was pared by 4 bases and J by 3 bases, with 19 bases between. There are 15 residues in the CDR3. In nucleotides, the CDR3 is TGCAGCGTTGCAGCCCGTTGGCAGGGATACTACGAGCAGTACTTC. Protein product: CSVAARWQGYYEQYF.

In its sample, this clone was seen once. V and J are TRBV10-3 and TRBJ1-1; D is perhaps TRBD1 (5 bases). The CDR3 spans 13 residues. Germline CDR1 ENHRY, CDR2 SYGVKD. Trimming took off 8 bases at V and 3 bases at J, with 13 bases between the two ends. The CDR3 sequence: CAILTREDTEAFF. The CDR3 nucleotides are TGTGCCATCCTGACCAGGGAGGACACTGAAGCTTTCTTT.

The J gene is TRBJ2-1, the V gene TRBV28; TRBD1 matches at 7 bases. Trimming removed 8 bases from V and 7 bases from J; junction bases left unmatched: 23. Germline values: CDR1 MDHEN, CDR2 SYDVKM. The CDR3 has 18 amino acids. CDR3 nucleotide sequence: TGTGCCAGCCGCACCCGTCGGTTAAGGGACAGCTTTCCGAATGAGCAGTTCTTC. Protein sequence: CASRTRRLRDSFPNEQFF.

Comment on this clone: Other nucleotide sequences from this sample produce the same CDR3. V and J are TRBV5-1 and TRBJ2-7; tentatively, D is TRBD2 (5 bases). The CDR3 is 13 amino acids. Germline V lookup: CDR1 SGHRS, CDR2 YFSETQ. The V and J ends lost 2 bases and 0 bases respectively, with 6 bases between them. As DNA, the CDR3 is TGCGCCAGCAGCTTCCGGGACTCCTACGAGCAGTACTTC. Its translation is CASSFRDSYEQYF.

The chain joins TRBV19 to TRBJ1-4; the D is unclear. The V gene lost 5 bases and the J gene lost 4 bases, with 14 bases spanning the gap. This CDR3 has 15 amino acids. Germline loops: CDR1 LNHDA, CDR2 SQIVND (reference sequence). The CDR3: CASSSRMRINEKLFF. CDR3 sequence (DNA): TGTGCCAGTAGTTCAAGGATGAGAATTAATGAAAAACTGTTTTTT.

The genes are TRBV6-5 and TRBJ2-7; no clear D gene. V was shortened by 0 bases and J by 2 bases, with 14 bases between the two germline ends. The CDR3 sequence is 16 residues long. CDR1 is MNHEY, CDR2 SVGAGI, per germline. The CDR3 spells CASSYSIGDIPYEQYF. The CDR3 coding sequence is TGTGCCAGCAGTTACTCGATCGGAGACATTCCCTACGAGCAGTACTTC.

The chain has TRBV4-3 and TRBJ1-1; D remains unclear. The CDR3 contains 15 residues. CDR1 is LGHNA, CDR2 YSLEER, per germline. The germline V and J ends were trimmed by 4 bases and 7 bases, with 19 bases remaining between them. The CDR3 reads CASSPGVRGLLEAFF. The CDR3 DNA follows: TGCGCCAGCAGCCCCGGGGTGCGTGGGCTTCTTGAAGCTTTCTTT.

This chain joins TRBV5-1 and TRBJ1-1, with D possibly matching TRBD1 (5 bases). CDR3 length equals 15 residues. CDR1 and CDR2 (germline): SGHRS, YFSETQ. Trimming removed 6 bases from V and 0 bases from J, with 15 bases in between. The DNA for the CDR3 is TGCGCCAGCACCCAGAACAGGCTCTTGAACACTGAAGCTTTCTTT. As protein: CASTQNRLLNTEAFF.

This clone has only one observation. V gene TRBV9 combines with J gene TRBJ2-7; 8 bases fit TRBD1. V dropped 3 bases and J dropped 6; count of bases not matched to a gene: 8. CDR3 length: 14 amino acids. Germline V gives CDR1 SGDLS, CDR2 YYNGEE. Here the CDR3 DNA reads TGTGCCAGCAGCGCAGGGGGCCAAGGTCGCGAGCAGTACTTC. Its protein is CASSAGGQGREQYF. The full variable domain, completed using reference TRBV9 and TRBJ2-7, is DSGVTQTPKHLITATGQRVTLRCSPRSGDLSVYWYQQSLDQGLQFLIQYYNGEERAKGNILERFSAQQFPDLHSELNLSSLELGDSALYFCASSAGGQGREQYFGPGTRLTVT.

The chain carries TRBV6-4 and TRBJ1-4; the match to TRBD1 covers 7 bases. J gave up 6 bases and V 7 bases, and 8 bases lay outside the gene matches. Germline values: CDR1 MRHNA, CDR2 SNTAGT. CDR3 length: 14 amino acids. CDR3 nucleotide sequence: TGTGCCAGCATCGCAGGGGGTCTTGATGAAAAACTGTTTTTT. Translating it yields CASIAGGLDEKLFF.

This chain connects TRBV7-9 to TRBJ2-1; perhaps TRBD1 as D (5 bases). V dropped 5 bases and J dropped 4 bases, with 12 bases sitting between them. The CDR3 extends over 14 amino acids. Germline lookup yields CDR1 SEHNR and CDR2 FQNEAQ (reference sequence). CDR3 DNA sequence: TGTGCCAGCAGCCCACAACAGGTTTACAATGAGCAGTTCTTC. Its protein is CASSPQQVYNEQFF.

V gene TRBV19 combines with J gene TRBJ2-2; 12 bases line up with TRBD2. V trimming: 1 base; J trimming: 5 bases; junction bases outside the gene matches: 8. Germline-derived CDR1 and CDR2 are LNHDA and SQIVND (reference sequence). The CDR3 length is 18 residues. CDR3 sequence (DNA): TGTGCCAGTAGTATAGTAGGTCTAGCGGGAGGGGAAACCGGGGAGCTGTTTTTT. Translated: CASSIVGLAGGETGELFF.

The rearrangement uses TRBV9 and TRBJ2-1; D might be TRBD2 (6 bases). This CDR3 is built from 15 residues. Germline V gene lookup returns CDR1 SGDLS and CDR2 YYNGEE. V lost 4 bases and J 3 bases, leaving 14 bases between the germline ends. DNA of the CDR3: TGTGCCAGCAGCCCCCGGGGGACCAACTACAATGAGCAGTTCTTC. This translates into CASSPRGTNYNEQFF.